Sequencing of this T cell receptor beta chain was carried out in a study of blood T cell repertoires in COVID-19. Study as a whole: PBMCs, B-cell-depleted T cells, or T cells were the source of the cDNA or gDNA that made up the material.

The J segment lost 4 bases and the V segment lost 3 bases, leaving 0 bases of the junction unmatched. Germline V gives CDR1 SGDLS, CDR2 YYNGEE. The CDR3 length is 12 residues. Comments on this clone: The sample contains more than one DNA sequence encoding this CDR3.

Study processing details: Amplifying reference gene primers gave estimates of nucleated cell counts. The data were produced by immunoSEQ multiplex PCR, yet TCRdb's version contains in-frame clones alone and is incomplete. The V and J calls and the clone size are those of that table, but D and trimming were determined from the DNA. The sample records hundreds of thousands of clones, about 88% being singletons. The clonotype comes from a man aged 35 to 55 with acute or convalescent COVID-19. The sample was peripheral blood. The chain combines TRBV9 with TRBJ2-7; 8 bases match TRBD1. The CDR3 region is CASSGQGYEQYF. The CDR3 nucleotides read TGTGCCAGCAGCGGACAGGGGTACGAGCAGTACTTC.